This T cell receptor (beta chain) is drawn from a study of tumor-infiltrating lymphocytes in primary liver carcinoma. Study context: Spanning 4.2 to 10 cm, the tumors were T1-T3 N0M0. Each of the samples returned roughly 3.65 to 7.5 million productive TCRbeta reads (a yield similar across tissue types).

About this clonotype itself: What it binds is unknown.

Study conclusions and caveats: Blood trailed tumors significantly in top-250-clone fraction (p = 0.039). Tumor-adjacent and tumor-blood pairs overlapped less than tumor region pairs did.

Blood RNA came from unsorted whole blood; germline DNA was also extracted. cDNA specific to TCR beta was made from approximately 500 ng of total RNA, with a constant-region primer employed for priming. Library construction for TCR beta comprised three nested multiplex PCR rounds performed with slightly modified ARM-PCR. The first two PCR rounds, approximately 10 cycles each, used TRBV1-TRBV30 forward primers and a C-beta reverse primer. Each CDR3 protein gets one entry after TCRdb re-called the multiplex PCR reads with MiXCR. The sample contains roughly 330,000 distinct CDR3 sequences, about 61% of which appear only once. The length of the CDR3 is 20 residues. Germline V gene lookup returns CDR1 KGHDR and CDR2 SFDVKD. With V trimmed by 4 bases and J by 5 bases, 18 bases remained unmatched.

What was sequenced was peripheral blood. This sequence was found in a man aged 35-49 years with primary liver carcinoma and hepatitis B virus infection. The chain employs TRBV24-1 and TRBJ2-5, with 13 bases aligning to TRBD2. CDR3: CATSDRGGGTSGKEWETQYF. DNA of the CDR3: TGTGCCACCAGTGACCGCGGCGGTGGGACTAGCGGGAAAGAATGGGAGACCCAGTACTTC.